Here is one T cell receptor (beta chain) with its context. The entry originates in a study of shared clonotypes between healthy human individuals. Profiling relied on immunoSEQ multiplex PCR, and the TCRdb table lists in-frame clones only, not all of them. In the table there are about 2.4 million clones, 80% to 95% of which are singletons. The sequence was obtained from a man aged 18 to 29 in good health. Some clones in this sample may be carry-over from other donors' samples. The sequenced sample consisted of naive CD4+ T cells from PBMCs. The subset denotes: CD45RA+ positively selected.

CDR3 in amino acids: CASSLAWGQGIGTLHF. The CDR3 DNA reads as TGTGCCAGCAGCCTAGCGTGGGGACAGGGTATTGGAACCCTCCACTTT. The genes are TRBV11-2 and TRBJ1-6, with 9 nucleotides matching TRBD1. With V trimmed by 5 bases and J by 14 bases, 16 bases remained unmatched. Per the germline V gene, CDR1 is SGHAT and CDR2 is FQNNGV. The CDR3 runs to 16 residues.